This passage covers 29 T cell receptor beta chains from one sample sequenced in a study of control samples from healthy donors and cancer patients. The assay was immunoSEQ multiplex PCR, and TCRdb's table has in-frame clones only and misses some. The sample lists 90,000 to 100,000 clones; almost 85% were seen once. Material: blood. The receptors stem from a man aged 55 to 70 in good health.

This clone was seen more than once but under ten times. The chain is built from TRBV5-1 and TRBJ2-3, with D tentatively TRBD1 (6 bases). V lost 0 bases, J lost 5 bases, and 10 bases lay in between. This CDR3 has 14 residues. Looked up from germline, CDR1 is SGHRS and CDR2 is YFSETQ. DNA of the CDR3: TGCGCCAGCAGCTTGGTGTCAGGGGAAGATACGCAGTATTTT. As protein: CASSLVSGEDTQYF.

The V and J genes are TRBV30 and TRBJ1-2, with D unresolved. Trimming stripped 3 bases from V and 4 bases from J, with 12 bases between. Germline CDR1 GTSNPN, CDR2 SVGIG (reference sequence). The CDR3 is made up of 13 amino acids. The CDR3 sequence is CAWSTRPLYGYTF. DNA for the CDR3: TGTGCCTGGAGCACTAGACCCCTCTATGGCTACACCTTC.

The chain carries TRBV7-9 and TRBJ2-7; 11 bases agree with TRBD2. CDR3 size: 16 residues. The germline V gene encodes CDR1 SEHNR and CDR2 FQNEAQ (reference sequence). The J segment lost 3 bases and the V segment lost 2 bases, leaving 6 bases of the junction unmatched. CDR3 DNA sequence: TGTGCCAGCAGCTTAACGGCTAGCGGGGGGTTCTACGAGCAGTACTTC. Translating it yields CASSLTASGGFYEQYF. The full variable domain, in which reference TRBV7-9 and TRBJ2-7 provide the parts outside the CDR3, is DTGVSQNPRHKITKRGQNVTFRCDPISEHNRLYWYRQTLGQGPEFLTYFQNEAQLEKSRLLSDRFSAERPKGSFSTLEIQRTEQGDSAMYLCASSLTASGGFYEQYFGPGTRLTVT.

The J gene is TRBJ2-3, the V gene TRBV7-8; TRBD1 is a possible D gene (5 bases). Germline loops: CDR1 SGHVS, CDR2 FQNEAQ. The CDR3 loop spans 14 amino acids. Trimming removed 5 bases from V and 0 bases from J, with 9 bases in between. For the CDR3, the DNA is TGTGCCAGCAGCACGACAGTTAGCACAGATACGCAGTATTTT. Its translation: CASSTTVSTDTQYF.

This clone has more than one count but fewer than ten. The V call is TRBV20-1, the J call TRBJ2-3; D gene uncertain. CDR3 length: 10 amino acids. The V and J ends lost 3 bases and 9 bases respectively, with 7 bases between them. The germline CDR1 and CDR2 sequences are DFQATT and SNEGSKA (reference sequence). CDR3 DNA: TGCAGTGCTAGGAAGAAGACGCAGTATTTT. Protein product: CSARKKTQYF.

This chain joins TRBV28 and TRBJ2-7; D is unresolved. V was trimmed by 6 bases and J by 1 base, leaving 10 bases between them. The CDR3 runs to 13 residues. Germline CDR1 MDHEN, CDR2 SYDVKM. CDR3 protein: CASSGRNSYEQYF. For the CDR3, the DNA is TGTGCCAGCAGCGGACGGAATTCCTACGAGCAGTACTTC. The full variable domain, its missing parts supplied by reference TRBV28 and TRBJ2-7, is DVKVTQSSRYLVKRTGEKVFLECVQDMDHENMFWYRQDPGLGLRLIYFSYDVKMKEKGDIPEGYSVSREKKERFSLILESASTNQTSMYLCASSGRNSYEQYFGPGTRLTVT.

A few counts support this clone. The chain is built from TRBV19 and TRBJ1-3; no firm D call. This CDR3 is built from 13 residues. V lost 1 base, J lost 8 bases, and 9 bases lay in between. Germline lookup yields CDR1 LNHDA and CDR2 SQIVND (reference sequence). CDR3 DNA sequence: TGTGCCAGTAGTATAGGCGGCAGTGACACCATATATTTT. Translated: CASSIGGSDTIYF.

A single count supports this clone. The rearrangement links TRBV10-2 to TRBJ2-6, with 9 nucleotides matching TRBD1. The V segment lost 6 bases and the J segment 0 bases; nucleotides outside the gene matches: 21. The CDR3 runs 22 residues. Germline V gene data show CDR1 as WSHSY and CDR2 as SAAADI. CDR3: CASSGSALLPGQGGSGANVLTF. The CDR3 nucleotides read TGCGCCAGCAGCGGATCCGCCCTACTCCCGGGACAGGGTGGCTCTGGGGCCAACGTCCTGACTTTC.

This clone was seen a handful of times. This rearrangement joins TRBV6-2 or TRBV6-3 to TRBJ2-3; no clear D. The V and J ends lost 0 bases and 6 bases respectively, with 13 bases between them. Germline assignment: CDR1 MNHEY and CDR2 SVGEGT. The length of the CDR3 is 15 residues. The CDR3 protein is CASSYSKGHTDTQYF. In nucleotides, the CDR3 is TGTGCCAGCAGTTACTCGAAAGGGCACACGGATACGCAGTATTTT.

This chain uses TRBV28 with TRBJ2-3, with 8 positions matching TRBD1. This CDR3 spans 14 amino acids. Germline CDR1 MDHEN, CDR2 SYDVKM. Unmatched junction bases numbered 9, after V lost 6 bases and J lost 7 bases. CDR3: CASRITGQGHTQYF. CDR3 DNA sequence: TGTGCCAGCAGAATAACTGGACAGGGTCATACGCAGTATTTT.

The CDR3 DNA follows: TGTGCCACCAGTCGATGGGGTGAGCAGTTCTTC. Translated, it gives CATSRWGEQFF. V usage is TRBV24-1 and J usage is TRBJ2-1, with D uncertain. From germline, CDR1 is KGHDR and CDR2 SFDVKD. This CDR3 spans 11 amino acids. Trimming stripped 6 bases from V and 9 bases from J, with 8 bases between.

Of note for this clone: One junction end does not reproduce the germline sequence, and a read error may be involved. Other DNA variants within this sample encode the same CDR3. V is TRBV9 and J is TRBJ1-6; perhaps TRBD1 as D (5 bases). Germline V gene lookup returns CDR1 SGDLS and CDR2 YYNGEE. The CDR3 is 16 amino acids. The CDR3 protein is CASSPLSGPQGSPLHF. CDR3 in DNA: TGCGCCAGCAGTCCATTAAGTGGACCCCAGGGTTCACCCCTCCACTTT.

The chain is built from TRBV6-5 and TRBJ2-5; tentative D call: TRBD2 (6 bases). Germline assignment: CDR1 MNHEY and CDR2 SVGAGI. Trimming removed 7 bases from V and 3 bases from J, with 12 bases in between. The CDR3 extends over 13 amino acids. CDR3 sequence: CASTGWGEETQYF. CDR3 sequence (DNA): TGTGCCAGCACCGGGTGGGGGGAAGAGACCCAGTACTTC.

CDR3 sequence reads: CAISEVGQPNNEQFF. CDR3 DNA: TGTGCCATCAGTGAGGTAGGACAGCCGAACAATGAGCAGTTCTTC. This chain connects TRBV10-3 to TRBJ2-1, with D perhaps matching TRBD1 (6 bases). V lost 2 bases and J 5 bases, leaving 13 bases between the germline ends. CDR3 length equals 15 residues. From germline, CDR1 is ENHRY and CDR2 SYGVKD.

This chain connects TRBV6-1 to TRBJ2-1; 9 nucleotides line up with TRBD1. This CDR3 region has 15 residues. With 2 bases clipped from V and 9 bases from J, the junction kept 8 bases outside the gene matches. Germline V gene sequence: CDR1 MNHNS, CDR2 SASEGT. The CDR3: CASSENRGPVGEQFF. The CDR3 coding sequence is TGTGCCAGCAGTGAAAACAGGGGGCCGGTCGGTGAGCAGTTCTTC.

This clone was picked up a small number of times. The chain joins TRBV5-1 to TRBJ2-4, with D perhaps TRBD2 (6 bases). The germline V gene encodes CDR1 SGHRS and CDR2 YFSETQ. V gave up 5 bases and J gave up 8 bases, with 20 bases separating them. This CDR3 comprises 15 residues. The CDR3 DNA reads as TGCGCCAGCAGACCCGGGACTTCCCCCGGGGACATTCAGTACTTC. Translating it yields CASRPGTSPGDIQYF.

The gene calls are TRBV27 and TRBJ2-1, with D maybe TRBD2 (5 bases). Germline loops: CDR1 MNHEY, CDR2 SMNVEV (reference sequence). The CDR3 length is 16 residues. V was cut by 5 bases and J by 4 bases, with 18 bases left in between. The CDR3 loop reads CASSRRVGVTYNEQFF. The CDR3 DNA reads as TGTGCCAGCAGTCGAAGGGTCGGGGTGACGTACAATGAGCAGTTCTTC.

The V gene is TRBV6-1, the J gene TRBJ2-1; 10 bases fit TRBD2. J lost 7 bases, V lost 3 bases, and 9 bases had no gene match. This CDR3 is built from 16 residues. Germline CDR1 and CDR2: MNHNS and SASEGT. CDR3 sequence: CASSDIAGGSGNEQFF. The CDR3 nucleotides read TGTGCCAGCAGTGACATAGCGGGGGGAAGTGGGAATGAGCAGTTCTTC.

The chain's CDR3 is CASTRDSWTGELFF. As DNA, the CDR3 is TGTGCCAGCACCCGGGACAGTTGGACCGGGGAGCTGTTTTTT. The chain recombines TRBV27 with TRBJ2-2; 7 bases are a match to TRBD1. CDR1 is MNHEY, CDR2 SMNVEV, per germline (reference sequence). The CDR3 extends over 14 amino acids. V was clipped by 7 bases and J by 5 bases; unmatched bases: 7.

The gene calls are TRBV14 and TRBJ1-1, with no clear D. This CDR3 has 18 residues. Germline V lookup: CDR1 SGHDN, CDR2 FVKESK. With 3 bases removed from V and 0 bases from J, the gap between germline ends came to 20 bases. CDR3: CASSQEPVLKPMNTEAFF. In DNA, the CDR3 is TGTGCCAGCAGCCAGGAACCGGTGCTAAAGCCCATGAACACTGAAGCTTTCTTT.

CDR3 residues: CASSFAGAPVGGYTF. In nucleotides, the CDR3 is TGTGCCAGCAGTTTCGCAGGGGCGCCTGTGGGTGGCTACACCTTC. The rearrangement joins TRBV28 to TRBJ1-2; perhaps TRBD1 as D (6 bases). With 3 bases removed from V and 7 bases from J, the gap between germline ends came to 18 bases. The CDR3 runs to 15 residues. Per germline, CDR1 MDHEN and CDR2 SYDVKM.

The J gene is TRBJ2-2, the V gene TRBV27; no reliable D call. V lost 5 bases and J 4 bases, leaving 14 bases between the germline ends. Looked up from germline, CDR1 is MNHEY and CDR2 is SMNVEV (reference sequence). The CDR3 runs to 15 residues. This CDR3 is CASSQYGDSTGELFF. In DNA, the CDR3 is TGTGCCAGCAGTCAGTATGGAGATTCCACCGGGGAGCTGTTTTTT.

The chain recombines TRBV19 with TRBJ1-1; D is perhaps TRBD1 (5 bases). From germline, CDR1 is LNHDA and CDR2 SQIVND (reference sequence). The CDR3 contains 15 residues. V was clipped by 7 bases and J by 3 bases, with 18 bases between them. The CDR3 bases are TGTGCCAGTAATATGTATAAAAAAGGGGACACTGAAGCTTTCTTT. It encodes CASNMYKKGDTEAFF.

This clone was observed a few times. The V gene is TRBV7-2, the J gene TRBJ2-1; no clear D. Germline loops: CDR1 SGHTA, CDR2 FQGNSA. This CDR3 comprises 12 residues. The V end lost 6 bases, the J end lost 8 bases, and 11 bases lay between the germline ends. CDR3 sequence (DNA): TGTGCCAGCAGGCTTAACATCCATGAGCAGTTCTTC. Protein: CASRLNIHEQFF. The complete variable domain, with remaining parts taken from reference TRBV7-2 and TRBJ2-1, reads GAGVSQSPSNKVTEKGKDVELRCDPISGHTALYWYRQSLGQGLEFLIYFQGNSAPDKSGLPSDRFSAERTGGSVSTLTIQRTQQEDSAVYLCASRLNIHEQFFGPGTRLTVL.

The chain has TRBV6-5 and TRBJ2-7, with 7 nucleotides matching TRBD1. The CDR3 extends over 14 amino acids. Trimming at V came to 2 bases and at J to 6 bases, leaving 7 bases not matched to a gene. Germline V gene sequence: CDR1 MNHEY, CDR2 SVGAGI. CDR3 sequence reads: CASSYRDSLSEQYF. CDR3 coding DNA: TGTGCCAGCAGTTACCGGGACAGCCTTTCCGAGCAGTACTTC.

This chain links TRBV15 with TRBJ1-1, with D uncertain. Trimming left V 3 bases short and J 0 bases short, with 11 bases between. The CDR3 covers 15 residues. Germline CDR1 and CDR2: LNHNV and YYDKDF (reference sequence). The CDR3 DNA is TGTGCCACCAGCAGCGACAAGTCCATGAACACTGAAGCTTTCTTT. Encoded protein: CATSSDKSMNTEAFF.

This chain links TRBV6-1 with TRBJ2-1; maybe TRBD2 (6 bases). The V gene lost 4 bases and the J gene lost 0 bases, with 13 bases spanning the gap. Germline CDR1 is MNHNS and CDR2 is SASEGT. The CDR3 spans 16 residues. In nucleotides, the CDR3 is TGTGCCAGCAGTGGCTTCGACGGGAGCTCCTACAATGAGCAGTTCTTC. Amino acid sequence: CASSGFDGSSYNEQFF.

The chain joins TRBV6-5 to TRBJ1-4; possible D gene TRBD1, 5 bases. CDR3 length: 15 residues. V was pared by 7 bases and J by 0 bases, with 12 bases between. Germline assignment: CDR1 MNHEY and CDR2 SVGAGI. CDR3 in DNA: TGTGCCAGCAAGCCGCAGGGCGCAACTAATGAAAAACTGTTTTTT. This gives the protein CASKPQGATNEKLFF.

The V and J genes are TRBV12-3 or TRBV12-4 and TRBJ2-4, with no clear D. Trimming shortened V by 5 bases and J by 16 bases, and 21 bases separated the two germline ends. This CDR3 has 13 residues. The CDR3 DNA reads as TGTGCCAGCAGTCCACCCCCGGGCGCCCCGCTCTACTTC. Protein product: CASSPPPGAPLYF.